The clone carrying this TCR beta chain was counted many times. Its target is unknown. An end of the junction does not agree with germline; a read error may underlie this. The data derive from a study of neurological immune-mediated disorders. Regarding the study as a whole: Phylogenetic grouping put 18 of 34 multiple sclerosis patients' repertoires into one related-CDR3 cluster, a possible signature.

This CDR3 contains 14 residues. Per the germline V gene, CDR1 is LGHDT and CDR2 is YNNKEL (reference sequence). TCRdb itself ran the 5' RACE reads through MiXCR, one entry per CDR3 protein. Of approximately 37,000 distinct CDR3 sequences listed, roughly 3.8% are singletons. The chain uses TRBV3-1 and TRBJ1-3; a weak D match, TRBD1 (5 bases). This receptor was taken from a young man with multiple sclerosis. Sequencing was carried out using PBMCs. CDR3 protein: CASSSGDSGNTIYF. In DNA form, the CDR3 reads TGTGCCAGCAGCTCGGGGGACTCTGGGAACACCATATATTTT. The whole variable domain, remainder taken from reference TRBV3-1 and TRBJ1-3, is DTAVSQTPKYLVTQMGNDKSIKCEQNLGHDTMYWYKQDSKKFLKIMFSYNNKELIINETVPNRFSPKSPDKAHLNLHINSLELGDSAVYFCASSSGDSGNTIYFGEGSWLTVV.